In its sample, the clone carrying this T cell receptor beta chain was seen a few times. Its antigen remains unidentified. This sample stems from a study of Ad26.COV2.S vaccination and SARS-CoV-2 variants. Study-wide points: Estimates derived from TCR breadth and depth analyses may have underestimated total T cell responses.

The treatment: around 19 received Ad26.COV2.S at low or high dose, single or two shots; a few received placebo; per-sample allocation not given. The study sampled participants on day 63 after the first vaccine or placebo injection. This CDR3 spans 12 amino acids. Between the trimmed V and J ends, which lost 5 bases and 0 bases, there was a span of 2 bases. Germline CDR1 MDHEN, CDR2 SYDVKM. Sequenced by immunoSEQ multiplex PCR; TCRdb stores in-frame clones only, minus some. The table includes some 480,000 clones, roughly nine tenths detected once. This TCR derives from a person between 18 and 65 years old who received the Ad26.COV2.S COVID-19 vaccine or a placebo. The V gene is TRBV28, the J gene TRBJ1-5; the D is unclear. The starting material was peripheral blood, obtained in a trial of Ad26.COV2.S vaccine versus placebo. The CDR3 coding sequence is TGTGCCAGCAGTGATAGCAATCAGCCCCAGCATTTT. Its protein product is CASSDSNQPQHF.